This TCR beta chain was identified in a study of CD8 T cells in ankylosing spondylitis. A single record per CDR3 protein comes from TCRdb applying MiXCR to the 5' RACE reads. The sample holds 240,000 or so distinct CDR3 sequences, about 9.1% seen once. The CDR3 covers 15 residues. Germline V gives CDR1 MNHEY, CDR2 SVGAGI. The V and J ends lost 2 bases and 3 bases respectively, with 13 bases between them. This clonotype was detected ten times or more. The antigen remains undetermined. Whole-study results and caveats: Disease-linked clones bore a CD8+ phenotype, appearing relatively rarely in peripheral blood. There was reportedly significant enrichment of clones that were disease-linked in matched ankylosing spondylitis synovial fluid.

This TCR derives from a male donor with ankylosing spondylitis or in good health (not recorded which). V and J are TRBV6-5 and TRBJ1-2; possible D gene TRBD1, 5 bases. The sequencing input was blood, either unsorted or a sorted T cell fraction (not recorded which). The CDR3 sequence is CASSYTNGGDYGYTF. In DNA form, the CDR3 reads TGTGCCAGCAGTTACACCAACGGGGGAGACTATGGCTACACCTTC.